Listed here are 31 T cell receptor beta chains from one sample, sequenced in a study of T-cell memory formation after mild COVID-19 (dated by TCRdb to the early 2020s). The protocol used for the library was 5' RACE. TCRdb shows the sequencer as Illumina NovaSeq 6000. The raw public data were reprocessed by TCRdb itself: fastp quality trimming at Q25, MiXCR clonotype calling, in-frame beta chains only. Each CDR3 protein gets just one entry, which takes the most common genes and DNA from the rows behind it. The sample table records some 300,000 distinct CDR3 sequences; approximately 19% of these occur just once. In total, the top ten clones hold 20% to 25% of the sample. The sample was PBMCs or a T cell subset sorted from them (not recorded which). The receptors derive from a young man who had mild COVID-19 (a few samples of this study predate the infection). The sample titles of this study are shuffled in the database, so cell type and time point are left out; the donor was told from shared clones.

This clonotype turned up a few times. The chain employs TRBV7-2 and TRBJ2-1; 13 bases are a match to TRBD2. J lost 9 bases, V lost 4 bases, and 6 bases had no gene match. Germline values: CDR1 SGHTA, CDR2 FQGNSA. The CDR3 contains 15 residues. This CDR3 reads CASSSTSGGAGEQFF. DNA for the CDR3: TGTGCCAGCAGCTCAACTAGCGGGGGGGCTGGTGAGCAGTTCTTC.

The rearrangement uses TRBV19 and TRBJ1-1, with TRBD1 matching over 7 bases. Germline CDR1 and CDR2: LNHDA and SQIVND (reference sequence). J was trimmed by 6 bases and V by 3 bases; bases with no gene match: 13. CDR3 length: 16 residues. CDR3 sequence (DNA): TGTGCCAGTAGTATGGGGCAATCAACAGGGGTTGCTGAAGCTTTCTTT. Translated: CASSMGQSTGVAEAFF.

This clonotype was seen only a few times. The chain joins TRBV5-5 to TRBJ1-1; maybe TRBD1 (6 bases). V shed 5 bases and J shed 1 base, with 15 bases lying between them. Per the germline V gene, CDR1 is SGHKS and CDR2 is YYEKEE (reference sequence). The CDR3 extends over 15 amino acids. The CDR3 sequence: CASRDTGLGNTEAFF. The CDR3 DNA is TGTGCCAGCAGGGATACAGGGCTGGGGAACACTGAAGCTTTCTTT.

The DNA of the CDR3 is TGTGCCAGCAGCAAAGGACTAGTTGGGGGCTTAAGTACAGATACGCAGTATTTT. It codes for CASSKGLVGGLSTDTQYF. The J gene is TRBJ2-3, the V gene TRBV9; TRBD2 is a possible D gene (7 bases). CDR1 is SGDLS, CDR2 YYNGEE, per germline. The CDR3 has 18 amino acids. The germline V and J ends were trimmed by 4 bases and 3 bases, with 24 bases remaining between them.

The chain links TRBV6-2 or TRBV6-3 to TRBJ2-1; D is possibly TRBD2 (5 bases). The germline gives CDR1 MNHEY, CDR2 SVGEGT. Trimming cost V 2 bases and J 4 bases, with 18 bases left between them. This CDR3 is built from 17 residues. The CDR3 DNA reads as TGTGCCAGCAGTTACGACCTGTTCGGACGGACTTACAATGAGCAGTTCTTC. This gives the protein CASSYDLFGRTYNEQFF.

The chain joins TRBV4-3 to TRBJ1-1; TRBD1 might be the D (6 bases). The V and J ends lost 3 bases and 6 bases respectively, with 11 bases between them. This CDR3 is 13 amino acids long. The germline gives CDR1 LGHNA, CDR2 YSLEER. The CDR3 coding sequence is TGCGCCAGCAGCCATACCAGGGGACCTGAAGCTTTCTTT. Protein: CASSHTRGPEAFF.

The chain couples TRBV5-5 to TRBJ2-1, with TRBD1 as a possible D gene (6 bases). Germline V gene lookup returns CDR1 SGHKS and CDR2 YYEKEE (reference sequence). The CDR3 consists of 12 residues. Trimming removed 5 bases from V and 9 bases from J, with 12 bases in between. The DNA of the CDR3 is TGTGCCAGCAGTTATTCAGGGGTTGAGCAGTTCTTC. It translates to CASSYSGVEQFF.

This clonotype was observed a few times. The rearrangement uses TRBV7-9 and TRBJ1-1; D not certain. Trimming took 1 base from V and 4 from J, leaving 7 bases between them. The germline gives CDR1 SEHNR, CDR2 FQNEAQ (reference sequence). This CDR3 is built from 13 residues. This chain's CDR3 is CASSLDGATEAFF. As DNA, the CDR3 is TGTGCCAGCAGCTTAGACGGTGCCACTGAAGCTTTCTTT.

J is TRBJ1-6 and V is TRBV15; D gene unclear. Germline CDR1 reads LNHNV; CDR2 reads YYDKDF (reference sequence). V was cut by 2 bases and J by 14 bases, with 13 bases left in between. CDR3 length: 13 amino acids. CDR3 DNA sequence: TGTGCCACCAGCAGACCGGACTCACTCACCCTCCACTTT. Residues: CATSRPDSLTLHF.

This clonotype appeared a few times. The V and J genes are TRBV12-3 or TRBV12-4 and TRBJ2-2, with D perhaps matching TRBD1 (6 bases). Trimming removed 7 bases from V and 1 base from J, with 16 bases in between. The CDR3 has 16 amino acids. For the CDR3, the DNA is TGTGCCAGCAAACCTACAGGGATTAGGAACACCGGGGAGCTGTTTTTT. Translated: CASKPTGIRNTGELFF.

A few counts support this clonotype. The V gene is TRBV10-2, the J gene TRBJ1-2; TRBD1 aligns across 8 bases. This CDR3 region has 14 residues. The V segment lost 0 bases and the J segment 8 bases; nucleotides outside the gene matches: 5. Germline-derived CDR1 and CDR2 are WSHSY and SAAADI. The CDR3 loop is CASSESRQGLGYTF. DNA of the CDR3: TGCGCCAGCAGTGAGTCACGACAGGGGCTAGGCTACACCTTC.

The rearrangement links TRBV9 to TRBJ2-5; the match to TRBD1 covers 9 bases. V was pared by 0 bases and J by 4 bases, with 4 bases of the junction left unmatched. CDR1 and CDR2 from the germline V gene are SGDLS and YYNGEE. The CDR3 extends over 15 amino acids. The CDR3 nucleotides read TGTGCCAGCAGCGTAGTACAGGGGGCGGGAGAGACCCAGTACTTC. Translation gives CASSVVQGAGETQYF.

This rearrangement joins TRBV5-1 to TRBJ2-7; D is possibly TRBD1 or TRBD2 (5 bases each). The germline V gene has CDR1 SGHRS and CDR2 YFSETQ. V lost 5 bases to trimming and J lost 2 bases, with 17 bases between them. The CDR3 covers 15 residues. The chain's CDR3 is CASRDAPGPTYEQYV. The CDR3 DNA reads TGCGCCAGCAGAGATGCCCCGGGGCCTACCTACGAGCAGTACGTC.

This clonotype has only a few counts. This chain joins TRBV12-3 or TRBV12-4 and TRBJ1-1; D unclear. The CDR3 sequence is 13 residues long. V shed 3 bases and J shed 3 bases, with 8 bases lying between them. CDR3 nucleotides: TGTGCCAGCAGTTTCCGAGGCTACACTGAAGCTTTCTTT. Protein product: CASSFRGYTEAFF.

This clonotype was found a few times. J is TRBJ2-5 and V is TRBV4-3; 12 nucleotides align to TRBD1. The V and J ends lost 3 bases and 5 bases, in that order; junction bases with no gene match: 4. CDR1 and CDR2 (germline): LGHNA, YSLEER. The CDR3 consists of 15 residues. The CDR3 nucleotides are TGCGCCAGCAGCCATCGGGACAGGGGGCGGGAGACCCAGTACTTC. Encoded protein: CASSHRDRGRETQYF.

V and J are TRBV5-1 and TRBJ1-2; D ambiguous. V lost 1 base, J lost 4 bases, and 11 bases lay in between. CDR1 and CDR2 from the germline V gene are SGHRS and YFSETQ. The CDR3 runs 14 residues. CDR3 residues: CASSLKAAVYGYTF. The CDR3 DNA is TGCGCCAGCAGCTTGAAGGCAGCGGTCTATGGCTACACCTTC.

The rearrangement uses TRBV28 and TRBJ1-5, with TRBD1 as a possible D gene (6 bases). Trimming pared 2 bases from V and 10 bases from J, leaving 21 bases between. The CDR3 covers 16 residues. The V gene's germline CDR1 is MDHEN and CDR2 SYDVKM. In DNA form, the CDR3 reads TGTGCCAGCAGTTTAGAATTTGCGCCAGGGGCTCAACCCCAGCATTTT. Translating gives CASSLEFAPGAQPQHF.

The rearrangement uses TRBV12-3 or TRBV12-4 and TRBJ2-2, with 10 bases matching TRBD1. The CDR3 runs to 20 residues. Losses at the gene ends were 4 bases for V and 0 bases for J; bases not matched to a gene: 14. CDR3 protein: CASSSSFRDRGLSNTGELFF. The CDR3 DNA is TGTGCCAGCAGTTCGTCGTTCCGGGACAGGGGTCTATCGAACACCGGGGAGCTGTTTTTT.

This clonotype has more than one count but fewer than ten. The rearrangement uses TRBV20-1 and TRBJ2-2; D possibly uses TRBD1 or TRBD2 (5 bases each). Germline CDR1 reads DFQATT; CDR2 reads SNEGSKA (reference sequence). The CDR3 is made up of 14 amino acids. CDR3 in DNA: TGCGGGACCGTAGGTTTTTCGAACACCGGGGAGCTGTTTTTT. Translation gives CGTVGFSNTGELFF.

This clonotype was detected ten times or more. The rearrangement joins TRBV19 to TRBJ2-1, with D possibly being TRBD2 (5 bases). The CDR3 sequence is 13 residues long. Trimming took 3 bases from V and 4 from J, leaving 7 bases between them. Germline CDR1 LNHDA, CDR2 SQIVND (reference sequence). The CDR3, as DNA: TGTGCCAGTAGTATCGGGGTGTACAATGAGCAGTTCTTC. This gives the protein CASSIGVYNEQFF. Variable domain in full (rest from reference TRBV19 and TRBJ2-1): DGGITQSPKYLFRKEGQNVTLSCEQNLNHDAMYWYRQDPGQGLRLIYYSQIVNDFQKGDIAEGYSVSREKKESFPLTVTSAQKNPTAFYLCASSIGVYNEQFFGPGTRLTVL.

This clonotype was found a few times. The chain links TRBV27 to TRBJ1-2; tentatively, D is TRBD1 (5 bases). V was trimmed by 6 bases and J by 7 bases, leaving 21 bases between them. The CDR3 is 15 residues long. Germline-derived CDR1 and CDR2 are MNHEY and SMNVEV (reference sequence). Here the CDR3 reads CASRSTGRWGSGYTF. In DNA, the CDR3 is TGTGCCAGCAGGTCTACGGGACGGTGGGGTTCTGGCTACACCTTC.

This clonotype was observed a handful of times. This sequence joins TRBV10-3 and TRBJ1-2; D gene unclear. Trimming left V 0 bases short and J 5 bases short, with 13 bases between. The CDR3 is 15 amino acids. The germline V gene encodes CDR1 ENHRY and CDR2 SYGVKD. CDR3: CAISESGGSGYGYTF. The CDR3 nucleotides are TGTGCCATCAGTGAGTCGGGTGGGAGCGGGTATGGCTACACCTTC.

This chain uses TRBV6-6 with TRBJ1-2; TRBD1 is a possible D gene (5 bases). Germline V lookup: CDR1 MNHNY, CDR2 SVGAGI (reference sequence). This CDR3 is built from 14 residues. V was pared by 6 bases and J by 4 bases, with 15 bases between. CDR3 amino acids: CASSLGDSLYGYTF. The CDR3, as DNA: TGTGCCAGCAGCCTTGGAGACAGCCTCTATGGCTACACCTTC.

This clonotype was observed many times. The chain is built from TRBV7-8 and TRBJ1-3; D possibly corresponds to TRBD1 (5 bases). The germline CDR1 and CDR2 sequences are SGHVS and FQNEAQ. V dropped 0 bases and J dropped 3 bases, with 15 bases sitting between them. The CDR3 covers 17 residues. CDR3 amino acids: CASSLAQGGGGGNTIYF. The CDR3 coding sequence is TGTGCCAGCAGCTTAGCGCAGGGCGGGGGTGGTGGAAACACCATATATTTT.

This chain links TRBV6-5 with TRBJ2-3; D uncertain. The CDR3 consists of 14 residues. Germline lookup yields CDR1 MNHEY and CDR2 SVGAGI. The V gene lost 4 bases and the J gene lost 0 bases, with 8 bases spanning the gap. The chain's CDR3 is CASSSPRSTDTQYF. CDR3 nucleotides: TGTGCCAGCAGTTCCCCCAGAAGCACAGATACGCAGTATTTT.

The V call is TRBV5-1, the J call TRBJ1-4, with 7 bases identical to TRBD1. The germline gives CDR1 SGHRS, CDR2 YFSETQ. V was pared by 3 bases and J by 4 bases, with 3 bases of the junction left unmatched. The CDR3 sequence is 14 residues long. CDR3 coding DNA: TGCGCCAGCAGCTGGGACAGCAGTAATGAAAAACTGTTTTTT. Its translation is CASSWDSSNEKLFF.

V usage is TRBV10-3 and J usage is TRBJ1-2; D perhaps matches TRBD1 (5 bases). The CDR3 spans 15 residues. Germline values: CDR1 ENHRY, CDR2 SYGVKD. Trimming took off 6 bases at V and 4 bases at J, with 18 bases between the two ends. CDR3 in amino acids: CAIRIAITGGYGYTF. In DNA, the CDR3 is TGTGCCATCAGGATTGCGATCACGGGGGGCTATGGCTACACCTTC.

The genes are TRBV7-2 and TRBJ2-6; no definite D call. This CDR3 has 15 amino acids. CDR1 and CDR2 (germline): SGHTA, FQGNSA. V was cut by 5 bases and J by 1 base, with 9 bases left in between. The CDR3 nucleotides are TGTGCCAGCAGCCGCTGGGTGTCTGGGGCCAACGTCCTGACTTTC. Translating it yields CASSRWVSGANVLTF.

CDR3 coding DNA: TGCAGCGTTGGCCGGGGGACGGCTGGCGTGTCTGGCTACACCTTC. Translating it yields CSVGRGTAGVSGYTF. V is TRBV29-1 and J is TRBJ1-2, with D possibly TRBD1 on 5 matching bases. V was shortened by 4 bases and J by 7 bases, with 22 bases between the two germline ends. This CDR3 contains 15 residues. Germline V gene data show CDR1 as SQVTM and CDR2 as ANQGSEA.

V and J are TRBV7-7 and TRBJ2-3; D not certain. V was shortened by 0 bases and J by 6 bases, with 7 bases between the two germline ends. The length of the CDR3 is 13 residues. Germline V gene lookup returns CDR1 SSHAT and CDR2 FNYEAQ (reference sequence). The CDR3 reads CASSLAVGDTQYF. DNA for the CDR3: TGTGCCAGCAGCTTAGCGGTAGGGGATACGCAGTATTTT.

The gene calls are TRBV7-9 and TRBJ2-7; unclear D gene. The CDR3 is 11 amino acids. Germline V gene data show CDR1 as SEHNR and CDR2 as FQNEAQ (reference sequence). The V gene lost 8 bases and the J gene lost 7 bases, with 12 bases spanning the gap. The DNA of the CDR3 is TGTGCCAGCCACCGGGCCGGTGAGCAGTACTTC. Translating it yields CASHRAGEQYF.